The 14 T cell receptor beta chains reported below all come from one sample, sequenced in a study of blood T cell repertoires in COVID-19. The assay was immunoSEQ multiplex PCR, and TCRdb's table has in-frame clones only and misses some. The repertoire holds 150,000 to 200,000 clones, with about 88% as singletons. Specimen: peripheral blood. These receptors originate from a man aged 35 to 55 with active or convalescent COVID-19.

J is TRBJ2-1 and V is TRBV4-2; 9 bases agree with TRBD1. This CDR3 spans 18 amino acids. With V trimmed by 4 bases and J by 1 base, 11 bases remained unmatched. Germline V gene data show CDR1 as LGHNA and CDR2 as YNFKEQ. Here the CDR3 reads CASSPAQRTGESYNEQFF. The CDR3, as DNA: TGTGCCAGCAGCCCTGCTCAAAGGACAGGGGAATCCTACAATGAGCAGTTCTTC.

V gene TRBV20-1 combines with J gene TRBJ1-1; maybe TRBD1 (5 bases). Germline V gene data show CDR1 as DFQATT and CDR2 as SNEGSKA (reference sequence). This CDR3 has 11 amino acids. V was pared by 4 bases and J by 6 bases, with 9 bases between. DNA for the CDR3: TGCAGTGCTATACGACAGCCTGAAGCTTTCTTT. Its protein product is CSAIRQPEAFF.

The chain couples TRBV18 to TRBJ1-6, with D possibly being TRBD1 (6 bases). Germline loops: CDR1 KGHSH, CDR2 LQKENI. The CDR3 totals 14 residues. V lost 6 bases and J 7 bases, leaving 13 bases between the germline ends. CDR3 in DNA: TGTGCCAGCTCGCCCGGGACATCAAATTCACCCCTCCACTTT. Residues: CASSPGTSNSPLHF.

This clone was observed a single time. This sequence joins TRBV2 and TRBJ2-1, with 9 bases that match TRBD2. Germline CDR1 is SNHLY and CDR2 is FYNNEI. Germline trimming cut 11 bases from V and 8 bases from J; bases unmatched to any gene: 16. The CDR3 has 15 residues. CDR3 DNA sequence: TGTGCCTGTGCCGTCGGGGTAGCGGGGGTACATGAGCAGTTCTTC. This codes for CACAVGVAGVHEQFF.

V is TRBV11-2 and J is TRBJ2-1; 9 bases are a match to TRBD1. CDR1 and CDR2 (germline): SGHAT, FQNNGV. CDR3 length: 16 amino acids. V gave up 4 bases and J gave up 9 bases; unmatched junction bases: 13. The CDR3 nucleotides read TGTGCCAGCAGCTCATTTCCGGGACAGGGTACTGGTGAGCAGTTCTTC. It specifies CASSSFPGQGTGEQFF.

This sequence joins TRBV4-1 and TRBJ2-3; 7 nucleotides align to TRBD2. This CDR3 has 14 residues. V shed 4 bases, J shed 2 bases, and the junction held 3 bases outside the gene matches. CDR1 MGHRA and CDR2 YSYEKL come from the germline V gene. CDR3 sequence reads: CASSLGGVTDTQYF. The CDR3 coding sequence is TGCGCCAGCAGCCTGGGGGGGGTCACAGATACGCAGTATTTT.

The rearrangement links TRBV7-8 to TRBJ2-2; weak D call: TRBD2 (6 bases). The germline gives CDR1 SGHVS, CDR2 FQNEAQ. V was shortened by 4 bases and J by 7 bases, with 13 bases between the two germline ends. CDR3 size: 14 residues. In nucleotides, the CDR3 is TGTGCCAGCAGCTCAGGAGGGTTGGTCGGGGAGCTGTTTTTT. Translated: CASSSGGLVGELFF.

This clone was counted a few times. The CDR3 here is CASSYRQDNFSYYNSPLHF. CDR3 in DNA: TGCGCCAGCAGCTATAGACAGGATAACTTCTCCTATTATAATTCACCCCTCCACTTT. The chain recombines TRBV5-1 with TRBJ1-6; possibly TRBD1 for D (6 bases). Per the germline V gene, CDR1 is SGHRS and CDR2 is YFSETQ. The V and J ends lost 3 bases and 4 bases respectively, with 23 bases between them. This CDR3 comprises 19 residues. Variable domain in full (rest from reference TRBV5-1 and TRBJ1-6): KAGVTQTPRYLIKTRGQQVTLSCSPISGHRSVSWYQQTPGQGLQFLFEYFSETQRNKGNFPGRFSGRQFSNSRSEMNVSTLELGDSALYLCASSYRQDNFSYYNSPLHFGNGTRLTVT.

The V and J genes are TRBV6-2 or TRBV6-3 and TRBJ1-1, with D perhaps TRBD1 (5 bases). The V gene's germline CDR1 is MNHEY and CDR2 SVGEGT. Between the trimmed V and J ends, which lost 2 bases and 0 bases, there was a span of 10 bases. The CDR3 totals 15 residues. CDR3 bases: TGTGCCAGCAGTTACCAGGGACTGATGAACACTGAAGCTTTCTTT. It yields the protein CASSYQGLMNTEAFF.

The chain links TRBV11-2 to TRBJ1-6, with a tentative D call TRBD1 (5 bases). The CDR3 is 13 amino acids. The V and J ends lost 3 bases and 9 bases respectively, with 9 bases between them. From germline, CDR1 is SGHAT and CDR2 FQNNGV. The CDR3 reads CASSFMGGSPLHF. DNA of the CDR3: TGTGCCAGCAGCTTTATGGGGGGTTCACCCCTCCACTTT.

The J gene is TRBJ1-1, the V gene TRBV9; D remains ambiguous. CDR3 length: 14 amino acids. V lost 4 bases to trimming and J lost 0 bases, with 10 bases between them. The germline CDR1 and CDR2 sequences are SGDLS and YYNGEE. The CDR3 is CASSLDLMNTEAFF. The CDR3 DNA is TGTGCCAGCAGCTTAGACCTAATGAACACTGAAGCTTTCTTT. The full variable domain, completed using reference TRBV9 and TRBJ1-1, is DSGVTQTPKHLITATGQRVTLRCSPRSGDLSVYWYQQSLDQGLQFLIQYYNGEERAKGNILERFSAQQFPDLHSELNLSSLELGDSALYFCASSLDLMNTEAFFGQGTRLTVV.

This clone was counted between two and nine times. The germline gene is not matched at one end of the junction; a read error may be the cause. CDR3 sequence (DNA): TGTGCCAGCAGCTTAGCGCGGGGAACCACCTACGCGCAGTACTTC. Translating gives CASSLARGTTYAQYF. The chain carries TRBV7-9 and TRBJ2-7, with D tentatively TRBD2 (6 bases). The CDR3 contains 15 residues. CDR1 SEHNR and CDR2 FQNEAQ come from the germline V gene (reference sequence).

The V and J genes are TRBV9 and TRBJ2-1, with TRBD2 matching over 11 bases. This CDR3 has 15 residues. J was trimmed by 7 bases and V by 5 bases; bases with no gene match: 8. The germline CDR1 and CDR2 sequences are SGDLS and YYNGEE. CDR3: CASSTGTSGLNEQFF. CDR3 in DNA: TGTGCCAGCAGTACCGGGACTAGCGGTTTGAATGAGCAGTTCTTC.

This chain joins TRBV5-1 and TRBJ2-5, with a weak D call TRBD1 (7 bases). The germline V and J ends were trimmed by 2 bases and 2 bases, with 10 bases remaining between them. The V gene's germline CDR1 is SGHRS and CDR2 YFSETQ. The CDR3 is 14 residues long. The CDR3 reads CASSLPGGQETQYF. The CDR3 region has the DNA TGCGCCAGCAGCTTACCAGGGGGGCAAGAGACCCAGTACTTC.